This T cell receptor (beta chain) emerged from a study of blood T cell repertoires in COVID-19. Whole-study context: The analysed material was cDNA or gDNA that came from T cells, B-cell-depleted T cells, or PBMCs.

Germline CDR1 reads MDHEN; CDR2 reads SYDVKM. Trimming took off 3 bases at V and 1 base at J, with 13 bases between the two ends. CDR3 length equals 15 residues. Under the authors' procedure: Counts of nucleated cells, estimated from reference gene primer amplification, were obtained. The protocol was immunoSEQ multiplex PCR, while the TCRdb copy is restricted to in-frame clones and leaves out a portion. That table furnishes V, J and clone size, whereas the DNA furnished D and trimming. Of 15,000 to 20,000 clones listed, 70% to 90% were seen once; the top ten hold 7.9%. The sequencing sample was made of peripheral blood. This TCR derives from a human donor with active COVID-19. The donor label of this sample is uncertain. The chain combines TRBV28 with TRBJ2-7; D is perhaps TRBD2 (6 bases). DNA of the CDR3: TGTGCCAGCAGTTTGAGGGAGGAGGTGTCCTACGAGCAGTACTTC. It specifies CASSLREEVSYEQYF.